This T cell receptor beta chain stems from a study of OX40 agonist ivuxolimab in advanced cancers. Study overall: Patients received the agonistic anti-OX40 (CD134) antibody ivuxolimab. Allowance was made for prior anti-PD-1, anti-PD-L1 or anti-CTLA-4 therapy, and roughly 40% had some.

Germline V CDR1 and CDR2: SNHLY, FYNNEI. V was trimmed by 7 bases and J by 4 bases, leaving 10 bases between them. The CDR3 length is 12 residues. Overall study findings and caveats: Partial responders dosed at 0.1-3.0 mg/kg displayed clonal expansion ranking among the lowest.

With regard to this clone: Its antigen is currently unknown.

Blood sampling was done at baseline, cycle 4 day 1, and cycle 7 day 1. Produced via immunoSEQ multiplex PCR; TCRdb's table is partial and in-frame only. The sample has roughly 34,000 clones; roughly nine tenths are singletons. Sequenced material: CD4+ or CD8+ T cells sorted from blood, taken in a trial of the OX40 agonist ivuxolimab. The sequence was collected from an adult with an advanced solid tumor such as melanoma, head and neck, liver or kidney cancer. The rearrangement links TRBV2 to TRBJ2-5; D unclear. The CDR3: CASIMMAETQYF. The CDR3, as DNA: TGTGCCAGCATAATGATGGCAGAGACCCAGTACTTC.